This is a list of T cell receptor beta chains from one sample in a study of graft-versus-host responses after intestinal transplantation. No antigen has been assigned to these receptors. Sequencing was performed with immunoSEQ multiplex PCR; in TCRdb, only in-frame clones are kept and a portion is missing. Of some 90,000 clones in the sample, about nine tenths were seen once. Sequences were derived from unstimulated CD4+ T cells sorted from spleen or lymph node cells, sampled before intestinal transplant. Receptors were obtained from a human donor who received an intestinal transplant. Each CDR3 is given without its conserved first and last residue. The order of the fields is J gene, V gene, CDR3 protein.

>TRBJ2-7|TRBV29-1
SVTTGSYEQY
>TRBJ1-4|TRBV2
ASSPKRNEKLF
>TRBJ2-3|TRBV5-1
ASGGGSGGPGTDTQY
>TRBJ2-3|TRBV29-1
SVRVAGGFGDTQY
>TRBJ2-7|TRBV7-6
ASSPLRREGRGSYEQY
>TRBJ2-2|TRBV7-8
ASSPTRSTRLNTGELF
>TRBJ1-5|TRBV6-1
ASSVLGNQPQH
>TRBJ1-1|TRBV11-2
ASSLSFSRGVNTEAF
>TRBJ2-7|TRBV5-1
ASSITTSGTYEQY
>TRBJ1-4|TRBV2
ASKLSGVNEKLF
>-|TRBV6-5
ASSSPKTSYEQY
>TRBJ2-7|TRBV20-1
SARAGFLQY
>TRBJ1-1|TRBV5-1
ASSLGTGTEAF
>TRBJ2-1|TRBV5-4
ASSLTSGGANEQF
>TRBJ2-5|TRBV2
ASIRGGGETQY
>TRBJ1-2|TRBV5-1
ASSLDDSPPNYGYT
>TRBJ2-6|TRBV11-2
ASSRGGANVLT
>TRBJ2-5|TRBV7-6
ASSRLPGQANQETQY
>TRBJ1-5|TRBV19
ASSLGGTVDSNQPQH
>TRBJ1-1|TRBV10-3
AITEGQPNTEAF
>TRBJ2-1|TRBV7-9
ASSLVLGADEQF
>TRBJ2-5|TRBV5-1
ASSFSGGAETQY
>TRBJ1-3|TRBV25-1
ASSDPRSSGNTIY
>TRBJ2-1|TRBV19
ASISLAGIGF
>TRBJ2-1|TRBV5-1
ASSLRDSHDEQF
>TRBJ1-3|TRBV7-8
ASSTHPRDRAISGNTIY
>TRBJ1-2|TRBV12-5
ASGLVGAGGYGYT
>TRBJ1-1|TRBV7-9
ASENARPSEAF
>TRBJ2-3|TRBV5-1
ASSSGLAGPMADTQY
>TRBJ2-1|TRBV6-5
ASTGPNNEQF
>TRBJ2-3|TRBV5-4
ASSPPSYGGVADTQY